What follows is one TCR beta chain and its context. Use of 60 Vbeta and 13 Jbeta primers characterized the PCR. Profiled with immunoSEQ multiplex PCR; TCRdb holds only in-frame clones, not every one. Of approximately 90,000 clones in the sample, 85% are singletons; the top ten hold 7.4%. CDR1 and CDR2 (germline): SGHRS, YFSETQ. The CDR3 length is 14 residues. The ends were cut back, 3 bases at V and 6 bases at J, with 14 bases in the middle. This specimen belongs to a study of cytomegalovirus exposure and HLA in healthy donors. The chain employs TRBV5-1 and TRBJ2-3; possibly TRBD1 for D (8 bases). The sample consisted of PBMCs. The source of this sequence is a man aged 35-49 years in good health and CMV-seropositive. The CDR3 protein is CASSWEGDRDTQYF. In nucleotides, the CDR3 is TGCGCCAGCAGCTGGGAGGGGGACAGGGATACGCAGTATTTT.